This T cell receptor (beta chain) was found in a study of cytomegalovirus exposure and HLA in healthy donors. Overall study context: As released early, the data held some 80 million unique TCRs from HLA-typed donors.

Study observations and caveats: Later findings reportedly placed an Asian-associated ancestry cluster below the roughly 730-donor mean for N-insertions.

This clone was counted between two and nine times. Its antigen is as yet unknown. There are 15 residues in the CDR3. Germline V gene data show CDR1 as MNHEY and CDR2 as SVGAGI. Unmatched junction bases numbered 5, after V lost 4 bases and J lost 4 bases. The PCR was carried out with 60 Vbeta primers and 13 Jbeta primers. TCRdb keeps only in-frame clones here, not all; method: immunoSEQ multiplex PCR. Of around 150,000 clones in the sample, around three fifths were seen once. Sequencing was performed on PBMCs. This TCR came from a male donor in good health and CMV-seronegative. The gene calls are TRBV6-5 and TRBJ2-1, with 9 bases fitting TRBD1. This CDR3 reads CASSSGTGSYNEQFF. The DNA of the CDR3 is TGTGCCAGCAGTTCAGGGACAGGGTCTTACAATGAGCAGTTCTTC.